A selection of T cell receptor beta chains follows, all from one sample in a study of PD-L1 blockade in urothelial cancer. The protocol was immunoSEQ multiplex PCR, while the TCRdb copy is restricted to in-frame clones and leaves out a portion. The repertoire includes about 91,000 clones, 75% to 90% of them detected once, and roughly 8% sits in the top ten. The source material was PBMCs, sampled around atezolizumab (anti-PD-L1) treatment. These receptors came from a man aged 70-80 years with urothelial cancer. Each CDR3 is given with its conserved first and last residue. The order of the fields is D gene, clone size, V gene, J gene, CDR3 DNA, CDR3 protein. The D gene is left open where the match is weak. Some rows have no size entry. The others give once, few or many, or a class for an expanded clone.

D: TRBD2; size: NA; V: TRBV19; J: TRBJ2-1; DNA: TGTGCCAGTAGTGGGTCTAGCGGGCACCTCCACAATGAGCAGTTCTTC; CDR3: CASSGSSGHLHNEQFF
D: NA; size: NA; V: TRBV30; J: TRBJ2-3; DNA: TGTGCCTCCGATAGACATCGCACAGATACGCAGTATTTT; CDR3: CASDRHRTDTQYF
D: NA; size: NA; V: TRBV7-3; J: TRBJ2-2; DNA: TGTGCCAGCAGCCTCCTGGGGGGGGCCCCGAACACCGGGGAGCTGTTTTTT; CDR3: CASSLLGGAPNTGELFF
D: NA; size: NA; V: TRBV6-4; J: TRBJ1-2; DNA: TGTGCCAGCAGTGACTCGAACGGGGTGGGAGGCTACACCTTC; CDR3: CASSDSNGVGGYTF
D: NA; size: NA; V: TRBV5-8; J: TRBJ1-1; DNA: TGTGCCAGCAGTTATAGACAGGCCTTGGGGGCTTTCTTT; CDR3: CASSYRQALGAFF
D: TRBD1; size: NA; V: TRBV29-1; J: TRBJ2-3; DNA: TGCAGCGGGGGACAGGGGAGCACAGATACGCAGTATTTT; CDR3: CSGGQGSTDTQYF
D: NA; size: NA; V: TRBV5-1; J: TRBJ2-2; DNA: TGCGCCAGCAGCTCCAGGGTTTCCACCGGGGAGCTGTTTTTT; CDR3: CASSSRVSTGELFF
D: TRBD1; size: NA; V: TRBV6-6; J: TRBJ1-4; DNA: TGTGCCAGCAGTTACTTTCGCGGACAGGATGAAAAACTGTTTTTT; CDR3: CASSYFRGQDEKLFF
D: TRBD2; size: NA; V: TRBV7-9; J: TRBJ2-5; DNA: TGTGCCAGCAGCCCCGGACTAGCGGGACAAGAGACCCAGTACTTC; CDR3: CASSPGLAGQETQYF
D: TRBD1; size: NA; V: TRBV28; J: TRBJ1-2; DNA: TGTGCCAGCAGTTCCGGGACAGGGGCTTTCGTTACCTTC; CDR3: CASSSGTGAFVTF
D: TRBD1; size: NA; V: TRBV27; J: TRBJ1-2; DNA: TGTGCCAGCAGTCTCTATGGGGCAGGGGGAAACTATGGCTACACCTTC; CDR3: CASSLYGAGGNYGYTF
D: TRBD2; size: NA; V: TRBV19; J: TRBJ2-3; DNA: TGTGCCAGTAGTATCTCGTTAGCGGGGACCTTCACAGATACGCAGTATTTT; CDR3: CASSISLAGTFTDTQYF
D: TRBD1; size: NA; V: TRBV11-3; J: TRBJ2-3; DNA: TGTGCCAGCAGCTTAGATGGACAGGGGTCTAGCACAGATACGCAGTATTTT; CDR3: CASSLDGQGSSTDTQYF
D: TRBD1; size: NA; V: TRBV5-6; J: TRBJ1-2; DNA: TGTGCCAGCAGCTTTAGACAGGGCAGGGGCTACACCTTC; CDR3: CASSFRQGRGYTF
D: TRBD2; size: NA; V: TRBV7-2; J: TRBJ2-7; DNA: TGTGCCAGCAGCTTAGGGGGACTACCTACCTACGAGCAGTACTTC; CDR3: CASSLGGLPTYEQYF
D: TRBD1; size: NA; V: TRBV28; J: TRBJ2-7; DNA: TGTGCCAGCAGATTTAGCCAGGGGGCATCCTACGAGCAGTACTTC; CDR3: CASRFSQGASYEQYF
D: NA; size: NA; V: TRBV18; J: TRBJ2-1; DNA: TGTGCCAGCTCACCACCGGCGGGCAATGAGCAGTTCTTC; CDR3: CASSPPAGNEQFF
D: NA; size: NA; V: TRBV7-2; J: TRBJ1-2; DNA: TGTGCCAGCAGCTTAATGCGCTATGGCTACACCTTC; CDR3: CASSLMRYGYTF
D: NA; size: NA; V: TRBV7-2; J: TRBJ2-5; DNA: TGTGCCAGCAGCTTAGAAGATGACCAGGGTTTAGAGACCCAGTACTTC; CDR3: CASSLEDDQGLETQYF
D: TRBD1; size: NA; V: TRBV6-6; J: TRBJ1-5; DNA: TGTGCCAGCAGTGGAGGACAGGATCAGCCCCAGCATTTT; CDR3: CASSGGQDQPQHF
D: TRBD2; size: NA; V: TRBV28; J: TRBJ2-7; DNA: TGTGCCAGCGGGACTAGCGGGAAGATTAACGAGCAGTACTTC; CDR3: CASGTSGKINEQYF
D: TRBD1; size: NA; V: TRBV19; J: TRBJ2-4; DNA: TGTGCCATTCAAGACAGGGACATTCAGTACTTC; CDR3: CAIQDRDIQYF
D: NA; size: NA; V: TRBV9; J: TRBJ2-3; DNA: TGTGCCAGCAGCCCACGGTCCTCCACAGATACGCAGTATTTT; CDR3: CASSPRSSTDTQYF
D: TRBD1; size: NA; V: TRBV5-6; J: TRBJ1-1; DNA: TGTGCCAGCAGCTTGGGGGGAGGAGACAGGGGCACTGAAGCTTTCTTT; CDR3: CASSLGGGDRGTEAFF
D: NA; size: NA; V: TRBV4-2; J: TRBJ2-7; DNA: TGTGCCAGCAGCCAAGAGGTAGGGGCGGAGCAGTACTTC; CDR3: CASSQEVGAEQYF
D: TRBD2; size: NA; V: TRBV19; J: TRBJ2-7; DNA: TGTGCCAGCCTACTCCTCCTCGGACTAGCCGGAGGGTCCTACGAGCAGTACTTC; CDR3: CASLLLLGLAGGSYEQYF
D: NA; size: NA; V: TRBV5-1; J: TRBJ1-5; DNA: TGCGCCAGCAGCTTGGGGGCAAATCAGCCCCAGCATTTT; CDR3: CASSLGANQPQHF
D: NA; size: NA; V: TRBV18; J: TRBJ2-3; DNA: TGTGCCAGCTCACCACCGACAGGCGCGACAGATACGCAGTATTTT; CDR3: CASSPPTGATDTQYF
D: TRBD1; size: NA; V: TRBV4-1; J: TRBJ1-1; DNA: TGCGCCAGCAGCCCTACGGGACAGGCTAACACTGAAGCTTTCTTT; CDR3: CASSPTGQANTEAFF
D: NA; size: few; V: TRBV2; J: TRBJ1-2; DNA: TGTGCCAGCAGTTTCGACAGTCTCGGCTACACCTTC; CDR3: CASSFDSLGYTF
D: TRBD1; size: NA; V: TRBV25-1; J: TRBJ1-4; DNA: TGTGCCAGCAGTGCTCTCACAGGGGGTGGAAATGAAAAACTGTTTTTT; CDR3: CASSALTGGGNEKLFF
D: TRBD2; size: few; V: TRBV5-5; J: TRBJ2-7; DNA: TGTGCCAGCAGCTTGGAAGTGGGACTAGAGTTCTACGAGCAGTACTTC; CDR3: CASSLEVGLEFYEQYF
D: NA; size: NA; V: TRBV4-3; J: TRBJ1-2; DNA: TGCGCCAGCAGCCAAGACTTTGGGCACTATGGCTACACCTTC; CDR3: CASSQDFGHYGYTF
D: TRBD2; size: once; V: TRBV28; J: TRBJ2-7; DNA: TGTGCCAGCAGTTTTGGGGACTATGCTTCCTACGAGCAGTACTTC; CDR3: CASSFGDYASYEQYF
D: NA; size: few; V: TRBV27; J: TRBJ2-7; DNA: TGTGCCAGCAGTTGGTCTAGCCCGGGTGAGCAGTACTTC; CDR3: CASSWSSPGEQYF
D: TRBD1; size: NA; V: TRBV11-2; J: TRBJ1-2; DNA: TGTGCCAGCAGCTCCCAGACAGGGCGGCTTAACTATGGCTACACCTTC; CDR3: CASSSQTGRLNYGYTF